The T cell receptor (beta chain) under discussion was sequenced for a study of blood T cells in healthy people across ages. A second PCR, run for about 7 to 11 cycles, used a sample-barcoded 5' primer plus a J-beta primer mix. TCRdb analysed the 5' RACE reads with MiXCR anew, one entry per CDR3 protein. The sample carries around 1,000,000 distinct CDR3 sequences, under 40% recorded once. V trimming: 0 bases; J trimming: 6 bases; junction bases outside the gene matches: 4. The CDR3 consists of 15 residues. Germline CDR1 DFQATT, CDR2 SNEGSKA (reference sequence). Sequencing was performed on blood. This TCR was recovered from a man aged 18 to 30 in good health. The chain links TRBV20-1 to TRBJ1-5; 11 nucleotides align to TRBD1. CDR3 protein: CSARDWDRGGQPQHF. The CDR3 DNA reads as TGCAGTGCTAGAGATTGGGACAGGGGGGGTCAGCCCCAGCATTTT.